Sequencing of this T cell receptor beta chain was carried out in a study of blood T cell repertoires in COVID-19. Study-wide background: From the United States, Italy and Spain came samples of acute and convalescent COVID-19. T cells, B-cell-depleted T cells, or PBMCs supplied cDNA or gDNA.

V dropped 7 bases and J dropped 4 bases, with 13 bases sitting between them. The length of the CDR3 is 13 residues. Germline V lookup: CDR1 MNHEY, CDR2 SVGAGI. In the original workflow: Estimated nucleated cell counts came from reference gene primer amplification. Using immunoSEQ multiplex PCR, the repertoire was profiled, and TCRdb retains in-frame clones only, with some absent. V and J calls and clone size come straight from that table; D and trimming were deduced from the DNA. The sample lists roughly 180,000 clones; about 88% were seen once. V usage is TRBV6-5 and J usage is TRBJ1-2; no definite D call. The receptor was isolated from a man in his late teens or twenties with acute or convalescent COVID-19. Sequenced material: peripheral blood. CDR3: CASKVSRVYGYTF. Written as DNA, the CDR3 is TGTGCCAGCAAAGTCTCTCGGGTCTATGGCTACACCTTC.